The T cell receptor (beta chain) described here comes from a study of T cell repertoires in cytomegalovirus infection. Study as a whole: Public TCR beta signature analysis indicated the presence of both CMV infection and matching HLA type. Findings of the study overall: Dominating the ex vivo response were HLA-C-restricted CMV-specific TCR beta clonotypes.

A note on this clonotype: Its antigen is undetermined.

In TCRdb, the reads were re-called with MiXCR into one record per CDR3 protein. The table includes approximately 250,000 distinct CDR3 sequences, around 6.4% detected once. The germline CDR1 and CDR2 sequences are SGHDT and YYEEEE. The CDR3 is 13 amino acids. Trimming shortened V by 5 bases and J by 7 bases, and 13 bases separated the two germline ends. The TCR originated in a human donor in good health (CMV status not recorded). Some clones in this sample may be carry-over from other donors' samples. The V and J genes are TRBV5-6 and TRBJ1-5; D ambiguous. Sequencing input: PBMCs. This CDR3 reads CASSPWGGQPQHF. CDR3 nucleotide sequence: TGTGCCAGCAGTCCATGGGGAGGACAGCCCCAGCATTTT.